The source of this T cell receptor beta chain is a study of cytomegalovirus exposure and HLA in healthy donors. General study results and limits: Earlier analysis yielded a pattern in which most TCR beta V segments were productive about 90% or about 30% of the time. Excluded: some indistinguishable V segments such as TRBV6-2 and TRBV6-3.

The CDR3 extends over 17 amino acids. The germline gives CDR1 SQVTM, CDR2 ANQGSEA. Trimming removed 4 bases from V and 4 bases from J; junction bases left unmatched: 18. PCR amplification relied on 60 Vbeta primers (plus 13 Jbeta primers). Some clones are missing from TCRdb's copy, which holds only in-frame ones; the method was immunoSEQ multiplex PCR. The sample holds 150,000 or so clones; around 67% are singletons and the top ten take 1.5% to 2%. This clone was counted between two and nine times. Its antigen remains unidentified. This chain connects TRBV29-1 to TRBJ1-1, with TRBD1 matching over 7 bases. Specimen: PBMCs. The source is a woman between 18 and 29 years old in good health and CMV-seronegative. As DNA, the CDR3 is TGCAGCGTTGTACGGGACAGAGGGCTTTTGCCGAGCACTGAAGCTTTCTTT. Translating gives CSVVRDRGLLPSTEAFF.